The text below deals with one TCR beta chain. One entry per CDR3 protein, called by TCRdb with MiXCR from the RT-PCR reads. The sample shows hundreds of thousands of distinct CDR3 sequences, approximately 15% of them seen only once. The CDR3 contains 17 residues. The germline V and J ends were trimmed by 5 bases and 3 bases, with 20 bases remaining between them. Per the germline V gene, CDR1 is SGHTA and CDR2 is FQGNSA. The chain employs TRBV7-2 and TRBJ2-4; no clear D. The receptor was isolated from a female donor in good health, serving as a healthy control. Sequenced: memory CD4+ T cells from blood. CDR3 coding DNA: TGTGCCAGCAGCCTGAGGTCGCTGAATCTGGGCAAAAACATTCAGTACTTC. It yields the protein CASSLRSLNLGKNIQYF.